These 30 T cell receptor beta chains came from one sample sequenced in a study of T-cell memory formation after mild COVID-19. TCRdb processed the 5' RACE reads anew with MiXCR; each CDR3 protein has one entry. This table holds hundreds of thousands of distinct CDR3 sequences, 20% to 30% found once. Sequencing input: PBMCs or a T cell subset sorted from them (not recorded which). Receptors were obtained from an adult woman who had mild COVID-19 (a few samples of this study predate the infection). Cell type and time point are not known.

The chain links TRBV29-1 to TRBJ2-7; D call uncertain. Germline loops: CDR1 SQVTM, CDR2 ANQGSEA. V dropped 1 base and J dropped 0 bases, with 10 bases sitting between them. The CDR3 loop spans 14 amino acids. CDR3: CSVEGASSSYEQYF. The CDR3 DNA sequence: TGCAGCGTTGAAGGGGCCTCCAGCTCCTACGAGCAGTACTTC.

This chain links TRBV5-1 with TRBJ1-1; D might be TRBD1 (5 bases). Deletions cut 3 bases from V and 1 base from J, with 25 bases between. Looked up from germline, CDR1 is SGHRS and CDR2 is YFSETQ. The CDR3 is 19 amino acids. CDR3 residues: CASSWDERQGIEKNTEAFF. The CDR3 DNA follows: TGCGCCAGCAGCTGGGACGAGAGGCAGGGTATTGAGAAGAACACTGAAGCTTTCTTT.

A few counts support this clonotype. The chain employs TRBV3-1 and TRBJ2-1; D not resolved. Germline CDR1 is LGHDT and CDR2 is YNNKEL (reference sequence). The CDR3 runs 12 residues. V lost 4 bases to trimming and J lost 12 bases, with 13 bases between them. The CDR3 nucleotides are TGTGCCAGCAGCCCCACGAGTGGTGGGCAGTTCTTC. Its protein product is CASSPTSGGQFF.

This clonotype has just one count. A much bigger clone sits one base away, suggesting this may be a read error. The chain recombines TRBV27 with TRBJ2-1; 10 nucleotides agree with TRBD2. After removal of 6 bases from V and 4 bases from J, the junction contained 6 bases not matched to a gene. Per the germline V gene, CDR1 is MNHEY and CDR2 is SMNVEV (reference sequence). This CDR3 contains 15 residues. CDR3 region: CASSTGTSVYNEQFF. Here the CDR3 DNA reads TGTGCCAGCAGCACCGGGACTAGCGTATACAATGAGCAGTTCTTC.

This clonotype came up a few times. The genes are TRBV20-1 and TRBJ2-1; D may be TRBD2 (5 bases). The length of the CDR3 is 15 residues. Germline V gene data show CDR1 as DFQATT and CDR2 as SNEGSKA (reference sequence). V lost 0 bases to trimming and J lost 3 bases, with 12 bases between them. The CDR3 DNA follows: TGCAGTGCTAGAGATGTCGAGGGAAACTACAATGAGCAGTTCTTC. Protein: CSARDVEGNYNEQFF.

In DNA form, the CDR3 reads TGTGCCAGCAGCCTGAGATACAGGGGGCTGGGCGAGCAGTTCTTC. Translating gives CASSLRYRGLGEQFF. This chain links TRBV7-2 with TRBJ2-1; 9 bases fit TRBD1. V lost 5 bases and J lost 10; bases outside the gene matches: 12. CDR1 is SGHTA and CDR2 is FQGNSA in the germline V gene. The CDR3 covers 15 residues.

The sample holds many counts of this clonotype. The rearrangement uses TRBV7-9 and TRBJ2-7; 10 positions match TRBD2. The germline V gene has CDR1 SEHNR and CDR2 FQNEAQ (reference sequence). The V segment lost 4 bases and the J segment 6 bases; nucleotides outside the gene matches: 12. The CDR3 sequence is 16 residues long. DNA for the CDR3: TGTGCCAGCAGCTATGTTCCGGGACTAGCGCCTAGCGAGCAGTACTTC. Translation: CASSYVPGLAPSEQYF.

The V call is TRBV7-6, the J call TRBJ1-5, with 9 bases that match TRBD1. V dropped 4 bases and J dropped 5; count of bases not matched to a gene: 12. Germline CDR1 and CDR2: SGHVS and FNYEAQ. CDR3 length: 17 amino acids. The CDR3 DNA sequence: TGTGCCAGCAGCTCACGGTCGGGACAGGGATTCGATCAGCCCCAGCATTTT. Translation gives CASSSRSGQGFDQPQHF.

The chain links TRBV14 to TRBJ2-3, with 9 bases that match TRBD1. CDR1 is SGHDN and CDR2 is FVKESK in the germline V gene. The CDR3 consists of 16 residues. The J segment lost 5 bases and the V segment lost 4 bases, leaving 10 bases of the junction unmatched. CDR3 coding DNA: TGTGCCAGCAGCCGCCCAGGGACAGGGCGTAAAGATACGCAGTATTTT. Amino acid sequence: CASSRPGTGRKDTQYF.

This rearrangement joins TRBV4-2 to TRBJ1-6, with 7 bases matching TRBD1. The CDR3 runs 15 residues. With 0 bases clipped from V and 7 bases from J, the junction kept 3 bases outside the gene matches. CDR1 and CDR2 (germline): LGHNA, YNFKEQ. The chain's CDR3 is CASSQEQGRNSPLHF. The CDR3 nucleotides read TGTGCCAGCAGCCAAGAACAGGGGCGCAATTCACCCCTCCACTTT.

The chain links TRBV9 to TRBJ2-2; D perhaps matches TRBD2 (6 bases). The V gene lost 3 bases and the J gene lost 5 bases, with 11 bases spanning the gap. Germline-derived CDR1 and CDR2 are SGDLS and YYNGEE. The CDR3 has 14 residues. The DNA of the CDR3 is TGTGCCAGCAGCGCGGGAGTGGGGACCGGGGAGCTGTTTTTT. This encodes CASSAGVGTGELFF.

The chain employs TRBV20-1 and TRBJ1-5; possibly TRBD1 for D (6 bases). Germline V gene lookup returns CDR1 DFQATT and CDR2 SNEGSKA (reference sequence). V gave up 5 bases and J gave up 1 base, with 12 bases separating them. The CDR3 has 14 amino acids. The CDR3 loop reads CSASPGASNQPQHF. The CDR3 coding sequence is TGCAGTGCTTCCCCGGGGGCAAGCAATCAGCCCCAGCATTTT.

This clonotype turned up a few times. The genes are TRBV29-1 and TRBJ2-7; the match to TRBD2 covers 13 bases. Trimming cost V 6 bases and J 6 bases; bases outside gene matches: 17. Germline assignment: CDR1 SQVTM and CDR2 ANQGSEA. The CDR3 consists of 17 residues. The CDR3 nucleotides are TGCAGCGTCACCTTTGTGGGATGGACTAGCGGGAGCGGCGAGCAGTACTTC. It specifies CSVTFVGWTSGSGEQYF.

The chain carries TRBV5-1 and TRBJ2-1; either TRBD1 or TRBD2 may fit D (5 bases each). The CDR3 is 15 residues long. CDR1 is SGHRS and CDR2 is YFSETQ in the germline V gene. V lost 4 bases, J lost 0 bases, and 11 bases lay in between. The CDR3 protein is CASSGGRSSYNEQFF. CDR3 DNA: TGCGCCAGCAGCGGGGGACGGAGCTCCTACAATGAGCAGTTCTTC.

The chain is built from TRBV29-1 and TRBJ2-2, with 10 bases fitting TRBD1. This CDR3 comprises 13 residues. Trimming removed 5 bases from V and 9 bases from J; junction bases left unmatched: 6. The V gene's germline CDR1 is SQVTM and CDR2 ANQGSEA. The CDR3 sequence: CSVTRDRGRELFF. The CDR3 bases are TGCAGCGTTACCAGGGACAGGGGCCGGGAGCTGTTTTTT.

This clonotype was seen ten or more times. V is TRBV14 and J is TRBJ2-4; a possible D gene is TRBD2 (6 bases). Trimming shortened V by 3 bases and J by 8 bases, and 17 bases separated the two germline ends. This CDR3 is 15 amino acids long. Germline V gives CDR1 SGHDN, CDR2 FVKESK. The CDR3 is CASSHNEDYGDIQYF. The CDR3 DNA reads TGTGCCAGCAGCCACAACGAGGACTATGGGGACATTCAGTACTTC.

Ten or more counts support this clonotype. The chain links TRBV4-3 to TRBJ2-1, with 14 bases that match TRBD2. This CDR3 contains 15 residues. CDR1 and CDR2 from the germline V gene are LGHNA and YSLEER. V dropped 3 bases and J dropped 6; count of bases not matched to a gene: 1. In nucleotides, the CDR3 is TGCGCCAGCAGCCACGGGACTAGCGGGAGCAATGAGCAGTTCTTC. This encodes CASSHGTSGSNEQFF.

This clonotype has a handful of counts. This chain joins TRBV3-1 and TRBJ2-1, with 9 bases identical to TRBD2. The CDR3 sequence is 14 residues long. Germline V gene data show CDR1 as LGHDT and CDR2 as YNNKEL (reference sequence). V lost 6 bases to trimming and J lost 2 bases; unmatched junction nucleotides: 2. The CDR3 sequence is CASRAGGAYNEQFF. The CDR3 DNA sequence: TGTGCCAGCAGAGCGGGAGGCGCCTACAATGAGCAGTTCTTC.

In this sample, this clonotype turned up many times. The CDR3 coding sequence is TGTGCCAGCAGTTTACAGGGAGGGTTGAACACTGAAGCTTTCTTT. This gives the protein CASSLQGGLNTEAFF. The chain recombines TRBV12-3 or TRBV12-4 with TRBJ1-1; D might be TRBD1 (5 bases). Trimming took 2 bases from V and 0 from J, leaving 10 bases between them. The CDR3 sequence is 15 residues long.

This clonotype was seen only a few times. The CDR3 loop is CATSDLRDRNPDTQYF. The CDR3 DNA sequence: TGTGCCACCAGTGATCTCCGGGACAGGAATCCAGATACGCAGTATTTT. V usage is TRBV24-1 and J usage is TRBJ2-3, with 8 bases fitting TRBD1. The V gene end was trimmed by 3 bases and the J gene end by 4 bases; junction bases not matched to a gene: 8. The germline V gene encodes CDR1 KGHDR and CDR2 SFDVKD. This CDR3 is built from 16 residues.

In its sample, this clonotype was seen many times. This rearrangement joins TRBV7-3 to TRBJ2-2; D not resolved. The CDR3 contains 12 residues. The V gene's germline CDR1 is SGHTA and CDR2 FQGTGA. Trimming cost V 2 bases and J 6 bases, with 4 bases left between them. This CDR3 is CASSLEAGELFF. DNA for the CDR3: TGTGCCAGCAGCTTAGAGGCCGGGGAGCTGTTTTTT. The full variable domain, in which reference TRBV7-3 and TRBJ2-2 provide the parts outside the CDR3, is GAGVSQTPSNKVTEKGKYVELRCDPISGHTALYWYRQSLGQGPEFLIYFQGTGAADDSGLPNDRFFAVRPEGSVSTLKIQRTERGDSAVYLCASSLEAGELFFGEGSRLTVL.

This clonotype was seen more than once but under ten times. This chain connects TRBV7-2 to TRBJ1-1, with TRBD1 as a possible D gene (6 bases). Germline CDR1 SGHTA, CDR2 FQGNSA. The V and J ends lost 2 bases and 8 bases respectively, with 12 bases between them. The CDR3 runs 13 residues. In nucleotides, the CDR3 is TGTGCCAGCAGCTTAATCGAGGGGGTGGAAGCTTTCTTT. The encoded protein is CASSLIEGVEAFF.

The chain employs TRBV15 and TRBJ1-3; a weak D match, TRBD1 (5 bases). The CDR3 extends over 14 amino acids. Germline V gene sequence: CDR1 LNHNV, CDR2 YYDKDF (reference sequence). V was pared by 1 base and J by 4 bases, with 8 bases between. CDR3 nucleotides: TGTGCCACCAGCAGAGTCGACAGCGGAAACACCATATATTTT. It specifies CATSRVDSGNTIYF.

The rearrangement uses TRBV12-3 or TRBV12-4 and TRBJ1-5; tentative D call: TRBD1 (5 bases). The CDR3 spans 14 residues. V lost 2 bases and J 6 bases, leaving 11 bases between the germline ends. The CDR3 DNA reads TGTGCCAGCAGTTTACCAGGGCCAGGTCAGCCCCAGCATTTT. Translated: CASSLPGPGQPQHF.

This clonotype was seen more than once but under ten times. V usage is TRBV7-9 and J usage is TRBJ2-7, with D tentatively TRBD2 (5 bases). The CDR3 totals 10 residues. The germline gives CDR1 SEHNR, CDR2 FQNEAQ (reference sequence). Trimming left V 6 bases short and J 12 bases short, with 12 bases between. CDR3 sequence reads: CASRPSEGYF. CDR3 in DNA: TGTGCCAGCAGACCTTCCGAGGGGTACTTC.

The chain couples TRBV2 to TRBJ2-5; 12 bases align to TRBD2. The V and J ends lost 1 base and 2 bases, in that order; junction bases with no gene match: 2. This CDR3 has 16 residues. CDR1 and CDR2 from the germline V gene are SNHLY and FYNNEI. This chain's CDR3 is CASSEGLAGGQETQYF. DNA for the CDR3: TGTGCCAGCAGTGAAGGCCTAGCGGGAGGGCAAGAGACCCAGTACTTC.

This clonotype was counted a few times. CDR3 sequence reads: CASSFGLAREQFF. The CDR3 nucleotides read TGTGCCAGCAGCTTCGGACTAGCTCGGGAGCAGTTCTTC. The chain combines TRBV7-3 with TRBJ2-1, with 8 bases identical to TRBD2. Looked up from germline, CDR1 is SGHTA and CDR2 is FQGTGA. This CDR3 spans 13 amino acids. Unmatched junction bases numbered 5, after V lost 3 bases and J lost 10 bases.

This clonotype turned up a few times. The chain couples TRBV5-1 to TRBJ2-3; D is possibly TRBD1 or TRBD2 (6 bases each). Per germline, CDR1 SGHRS and CDR2 YFSETQ. The V end was cut by 3 bases, the J end by 1 base, with 15 bases between. This CDR3 contains 16 residues. The CDR3 DNA reads TGCGCCAGCAGCTGGAGGGGGGCCGAGGGCACAGATACGCAGTATTTT. Translation gives CASSWRGAEGTDTQYF.

The CDR3 sequence: CASSVDGGAETQYF. CDR3 bases: TGTGCCAGCAGCGTAGACGGGGGGGCAGAGACCCAGTACTTC. The V call is TRBV9, the J call TRBJ2-5; TRBD2 matches at 8 bases. This CDR3 has 14 residues. Germline V gene data show CDR1 as SGDLS and CDR2 as YYNGEE. Losses at the gene ends were 0 bases for V and 4 bases for J; bases not matched to a gene: 2.

V is TRBV19 and J is TRBJ1-2; no definite D call. Germline V lookup: CDR1 LNHDA, CDR2 SQIVND (reference sequence). V was shortened by 2 bases and J by 3 bases, with 7 bases between the two germline ends. The CDR3 consists of 13 residues. This CDR3 reads CASSILGYYGYTF. The CDR3 coding sequence is TGTGCCAGTAGTATACTGGGGTACTATGGCTACACCTTC.